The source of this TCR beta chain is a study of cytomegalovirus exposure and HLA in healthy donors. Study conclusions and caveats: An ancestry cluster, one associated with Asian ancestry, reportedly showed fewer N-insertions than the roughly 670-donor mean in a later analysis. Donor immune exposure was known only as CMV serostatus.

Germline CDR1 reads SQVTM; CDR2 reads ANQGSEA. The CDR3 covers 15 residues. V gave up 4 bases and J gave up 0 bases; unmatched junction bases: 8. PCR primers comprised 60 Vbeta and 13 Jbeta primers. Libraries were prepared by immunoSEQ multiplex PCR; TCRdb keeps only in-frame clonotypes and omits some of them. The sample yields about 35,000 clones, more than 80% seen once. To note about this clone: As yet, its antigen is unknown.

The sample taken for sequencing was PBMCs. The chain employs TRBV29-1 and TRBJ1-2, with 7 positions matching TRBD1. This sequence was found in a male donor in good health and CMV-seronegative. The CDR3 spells CSVAGDSGPNYGYTF. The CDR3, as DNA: TGCAGCGTTGCGGGGGACAGCGGACCTAACTATGGCTACACCTTC.